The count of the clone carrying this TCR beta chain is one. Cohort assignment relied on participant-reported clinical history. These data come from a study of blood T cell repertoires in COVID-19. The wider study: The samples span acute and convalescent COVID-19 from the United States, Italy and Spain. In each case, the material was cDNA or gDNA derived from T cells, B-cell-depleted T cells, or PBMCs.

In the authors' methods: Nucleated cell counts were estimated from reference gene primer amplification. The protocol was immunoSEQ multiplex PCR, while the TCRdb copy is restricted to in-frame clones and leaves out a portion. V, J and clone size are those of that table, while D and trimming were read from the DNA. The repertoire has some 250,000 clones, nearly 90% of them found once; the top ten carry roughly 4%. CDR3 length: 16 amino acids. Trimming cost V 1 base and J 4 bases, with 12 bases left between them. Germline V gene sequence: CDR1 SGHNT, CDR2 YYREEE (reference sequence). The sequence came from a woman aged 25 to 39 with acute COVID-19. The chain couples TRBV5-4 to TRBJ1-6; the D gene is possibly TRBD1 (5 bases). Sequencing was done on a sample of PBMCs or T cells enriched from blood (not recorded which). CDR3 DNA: TGTGCCAGCAGCTTGTGGGGCTCTCTATATAATTCACCCCTCCACTTT. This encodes CASSLWGSLYNSPLHF.